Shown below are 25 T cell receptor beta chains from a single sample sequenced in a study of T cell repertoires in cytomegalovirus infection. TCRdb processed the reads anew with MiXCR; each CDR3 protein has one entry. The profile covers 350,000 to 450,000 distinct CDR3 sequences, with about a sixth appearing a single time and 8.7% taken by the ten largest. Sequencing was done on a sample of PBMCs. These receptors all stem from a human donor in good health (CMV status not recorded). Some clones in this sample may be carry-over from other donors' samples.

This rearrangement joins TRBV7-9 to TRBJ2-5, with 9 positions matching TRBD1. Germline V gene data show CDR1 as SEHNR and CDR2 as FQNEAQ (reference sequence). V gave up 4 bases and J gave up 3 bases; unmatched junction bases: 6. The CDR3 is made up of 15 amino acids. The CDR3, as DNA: TGTGCCAGCAGCTCTAGGAGGACAGGGGAAGAGACCCAGTACTTC. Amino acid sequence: CASSSRRTGEETQYF.

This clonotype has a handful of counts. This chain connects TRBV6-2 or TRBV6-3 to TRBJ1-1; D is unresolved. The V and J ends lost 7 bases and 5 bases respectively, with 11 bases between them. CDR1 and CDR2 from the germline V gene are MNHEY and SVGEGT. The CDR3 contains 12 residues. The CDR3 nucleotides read TGTGCCAGCAACCGGCCCGGGACTGAAGCTTTCTTT. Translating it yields CASNRPGTEAFF.

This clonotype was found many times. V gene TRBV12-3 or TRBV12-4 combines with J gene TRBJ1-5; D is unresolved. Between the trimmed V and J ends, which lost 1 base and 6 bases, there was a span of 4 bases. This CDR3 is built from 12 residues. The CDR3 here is CASSLDFQPQHF. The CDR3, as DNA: TGTGCCAGCAGTTTAGATTTTCAGCCCCAGCATTTT.

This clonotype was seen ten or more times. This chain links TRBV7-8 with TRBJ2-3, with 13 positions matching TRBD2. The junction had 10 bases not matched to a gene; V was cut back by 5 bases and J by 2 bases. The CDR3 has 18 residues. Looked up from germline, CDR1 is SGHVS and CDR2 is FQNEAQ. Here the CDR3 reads CASSPETSGGPSTDTQYF. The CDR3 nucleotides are TGTGCCAGCAGCCCGGAGACTAGCGGGGGGCCTTCCACAGATACGCAGTATTTT.

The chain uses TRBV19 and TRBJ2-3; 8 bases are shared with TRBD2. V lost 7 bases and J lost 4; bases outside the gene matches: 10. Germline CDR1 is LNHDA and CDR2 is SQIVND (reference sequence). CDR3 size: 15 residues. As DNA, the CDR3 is TGTGCCAGTAAGAGCGGGAGAGAATGGGCAGATACGCAGTATTTT. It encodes CASKSGREWADTQYF.

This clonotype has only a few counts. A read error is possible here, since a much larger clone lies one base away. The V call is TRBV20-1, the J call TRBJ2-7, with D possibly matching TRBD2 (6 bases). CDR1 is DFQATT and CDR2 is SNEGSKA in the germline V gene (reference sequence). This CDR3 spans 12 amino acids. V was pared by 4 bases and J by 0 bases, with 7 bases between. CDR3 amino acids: CSATGSSYEQYF. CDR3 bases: TGCAGTGCTACCGGGAGCTCCTACGAGCAGTACTTC.

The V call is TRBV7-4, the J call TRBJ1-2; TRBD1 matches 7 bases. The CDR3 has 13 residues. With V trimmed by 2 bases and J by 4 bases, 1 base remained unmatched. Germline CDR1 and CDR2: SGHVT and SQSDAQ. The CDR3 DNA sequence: TGTGCCAGCAGCTTACGACAGGGCTATGGCTACACCTTC. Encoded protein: CASSLRQGYGYTF.

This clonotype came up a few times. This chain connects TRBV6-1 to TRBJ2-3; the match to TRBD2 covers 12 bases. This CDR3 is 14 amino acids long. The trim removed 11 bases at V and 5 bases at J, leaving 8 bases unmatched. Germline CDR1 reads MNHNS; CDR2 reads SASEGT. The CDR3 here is CALSSGGAIDTQYF. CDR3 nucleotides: TGTGCCCTGTCTAGCGGGGGGGCCATAGATACGCAGTATTTT.

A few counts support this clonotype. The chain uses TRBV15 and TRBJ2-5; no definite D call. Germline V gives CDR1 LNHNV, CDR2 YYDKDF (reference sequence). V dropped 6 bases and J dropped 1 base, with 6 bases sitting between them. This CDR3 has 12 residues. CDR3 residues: CATSSIQETQYF. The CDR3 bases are TGTGCCACCAGTTCCATCCAAGAGACCCAGTACTTC. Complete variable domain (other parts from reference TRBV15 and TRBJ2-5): DAMVIQNPRYQVTQFGKPVTLSCSQTLNHNVMYWYQQKSSQAPKLLFHYYDKDFNNEADTPDNFQSRRPNTSFCFLDIRSPGLGDTAMYLCATSSIQETQYFGPGTRLLVL.

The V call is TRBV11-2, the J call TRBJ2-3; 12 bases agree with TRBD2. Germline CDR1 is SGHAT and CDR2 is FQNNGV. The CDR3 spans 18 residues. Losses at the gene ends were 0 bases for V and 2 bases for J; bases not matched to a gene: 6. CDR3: CASSLDLTSGRFTDTQYF. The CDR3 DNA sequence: TGTGCCAGCAGCTTAGATCTGACTAGCGGGAGATTCACAGATACGCAGTATTTT. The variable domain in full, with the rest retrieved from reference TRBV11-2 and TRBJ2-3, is EAGVAQSPRYKIIEKRQSVAFWCNPISGHATLYWYQQILGQGPKLLIQFQNNGVVDDSQLPKDRFSAERLKGVDSTLKIQPAKLEDSAVYLCASSLDLTSGRFTDTQYFGPGTRLTVL.

CDR3 bases: TGTGCCAGCAGCAAGGGACTAGCGGGCAATGAGCAGTTCTTC. It yields the protein CASSKGLAGNEQFF. The chain couples TRBV7-9 to TRBJ2-1, with 12 bases matching TRBD2. Germline values: CDR1 SEHNR, CDR2 FQNEAQ (reference sequence). The CDR3 sequence is 14 residues long. With V trimmed by 5 bases and J by 6 bases, 2 bases remained unmatched. The variable domain in full, with the rest retrieved from reference TRBV7-9 and TRBJ2-1, is DTGVSQNPRHKITKRGQNVTFRCDPISEHNRLYWYRQTLGQGPEFLTYFQNEAQLEKSRLLSDRFSAERPKGSFSTLEIQRTEQGDSAMYLCASSKGLAGNEQFFGPGTRLTVL.

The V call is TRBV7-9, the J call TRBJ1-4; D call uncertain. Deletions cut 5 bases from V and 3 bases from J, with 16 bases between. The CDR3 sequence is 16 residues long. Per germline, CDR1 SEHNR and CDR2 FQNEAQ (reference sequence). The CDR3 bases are TGTGCCAGCAGCCAATTGGGCGGACCCTCTAATGAAAAACTGTTTTTT. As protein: CASSQLGGPSNEKLFF.

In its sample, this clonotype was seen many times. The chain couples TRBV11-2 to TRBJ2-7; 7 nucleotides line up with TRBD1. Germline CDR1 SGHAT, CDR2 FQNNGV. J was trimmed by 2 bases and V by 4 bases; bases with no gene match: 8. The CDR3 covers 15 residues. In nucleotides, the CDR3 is TGTGCCAGCAGCTCGGGACAGAAGTCTCCCTACGAGCAGTACTTC. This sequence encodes CASSSGQKSPYEQYF.

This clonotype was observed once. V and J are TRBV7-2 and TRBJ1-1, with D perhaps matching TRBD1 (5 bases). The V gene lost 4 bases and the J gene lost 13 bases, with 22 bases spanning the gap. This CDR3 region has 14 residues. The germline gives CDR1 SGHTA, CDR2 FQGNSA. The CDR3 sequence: CASSSQPGTQVGFF. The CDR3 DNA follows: TGTGCCAGCAGCTCTCAGCCGGGGACCCAAGTTGGTTTCTTT. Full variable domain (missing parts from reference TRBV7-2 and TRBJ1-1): GAGVSQSPSNKVTEKGKDVELRCDPISGHTALYWYRQSLGQGLEFLIYFQGNSAPDKSGLPSDRFSAERTGGSVSTLTIQRTQQEDSAVYLCASSSQPGTQVGFFGQGTRLTVV.

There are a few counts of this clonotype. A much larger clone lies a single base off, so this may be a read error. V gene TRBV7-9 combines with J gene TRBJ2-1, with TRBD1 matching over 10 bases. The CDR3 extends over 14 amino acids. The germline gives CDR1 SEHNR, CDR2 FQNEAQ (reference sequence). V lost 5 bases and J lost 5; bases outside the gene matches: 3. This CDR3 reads CASSPGTGDNEQFF. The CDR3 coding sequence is TGTGCCAGCAGCCCCGGGACAGGGGACAATGAGCAGTTCTTC.

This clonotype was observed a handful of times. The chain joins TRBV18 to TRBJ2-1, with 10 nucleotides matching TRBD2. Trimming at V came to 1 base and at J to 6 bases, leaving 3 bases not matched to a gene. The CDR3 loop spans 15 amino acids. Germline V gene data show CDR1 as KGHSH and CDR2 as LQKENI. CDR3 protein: CASSPRASGSNEQFF. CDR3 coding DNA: TGTGCCAGCTCACCACGGGCTAGCGGGAGCAATGAGCAGTTCTTC.

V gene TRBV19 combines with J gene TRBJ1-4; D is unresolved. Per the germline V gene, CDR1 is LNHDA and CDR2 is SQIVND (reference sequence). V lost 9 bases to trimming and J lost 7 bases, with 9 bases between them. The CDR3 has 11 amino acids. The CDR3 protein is CASRTGEKLFF. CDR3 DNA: TGTGCCAGCCGGACGGGTGAAAAACTGTTTTTT.

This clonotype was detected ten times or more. CDR3 sequence reads: CASSRIRGLTGGYTF. DNA of the CDR3: TGTGCCAGCAGCCGAATCCGGGGGCTGACGGGTGGCTACACCTTC. This chain links TRBV7-2 with TRBJ1-2; a possible D gene is TRBD1 (6 bases). CDR1 SGHTA and CDR2 FQGNSA come from the germline V gene. The CDR3 spans 15 residues. V was clipped by 5 bases and J by 7 bases, with 20 bases between them. The full variable domain, in which reference TRBV7-2 and TRBJ1-2 provide the parts outside the CDR3, is GAGVSQSPSNKVTEKGKDVELRCDPISGHTALYWYRQSLGQGLEFLIYFQGNSAPDKSGLPSDRFSAERTGGSVSTLTIQRTQQEDSAVYLCASSRIRGLTGGYTFGSGTRLTVV.

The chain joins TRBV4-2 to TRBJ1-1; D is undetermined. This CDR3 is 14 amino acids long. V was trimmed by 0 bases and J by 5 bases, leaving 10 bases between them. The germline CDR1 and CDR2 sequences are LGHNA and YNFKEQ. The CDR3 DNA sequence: TGTGCCAGCAGCCAAGACCTGCCTGGGACTGAAGCTTTCTTT. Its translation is CASSQDLPGTEAFF.

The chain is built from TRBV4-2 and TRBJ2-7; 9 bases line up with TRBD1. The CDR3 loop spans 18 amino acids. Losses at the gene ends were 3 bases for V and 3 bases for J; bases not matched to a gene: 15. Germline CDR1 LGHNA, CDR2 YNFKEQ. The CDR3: CASSQEHTGTGNIYEQYF. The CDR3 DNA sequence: TGTGCCAGCAGCCAGGAACATACCGGGACAGGGAATATCTACGAGCAGTACTTC.

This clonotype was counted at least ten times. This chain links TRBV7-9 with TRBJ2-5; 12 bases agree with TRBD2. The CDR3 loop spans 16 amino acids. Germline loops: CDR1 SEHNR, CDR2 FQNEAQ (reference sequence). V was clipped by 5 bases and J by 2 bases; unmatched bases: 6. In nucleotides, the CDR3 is TGTGCCAGCAGCCCTCGACTAGCGGGAGCGCAAGAGACCCAGTACTTC. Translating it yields CASSPRLAGAQETQYF.

The chain's CDR3 is CASSSWGTNQPQHF. The CDR3 nucleotides read TGTGCCAGCAGCTCCTGGGGCACAAATCAGCCCCAGCATTTT. The chain uses TRBV7-9 and TRBJ1-5; TRBD1 is a possible D gene (5 bases). V lost 4 bases and J 4 bases, leaving 11 bases between the germline ends. Germline V gene data show CDR1 as SEHNR and CDR2 as FQNEAQ (reference sequence). This CDR3 region has 14 residues. Looking up the rest from reference TRBV7-9 and TRBJ1-5 gives the full variable domain: DTGVSQNPRHKITKRGQNVTFRCDPISEHNRLYWYRQTLGQGPEFLTYFQNEAQLEKSRLLSDRFSAERPKGSFSTLEIQRTEQGDSAMYLCASSSWGTNQPQHFGDGTRLSIL.

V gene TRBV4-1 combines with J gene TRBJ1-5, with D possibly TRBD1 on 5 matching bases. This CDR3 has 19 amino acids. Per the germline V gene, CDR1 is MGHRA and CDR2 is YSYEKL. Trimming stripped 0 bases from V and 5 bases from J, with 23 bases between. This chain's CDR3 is CASSQDGGMGGLHHQPQHF. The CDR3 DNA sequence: TGCGCCAGCAGCCAAGATGGGGGAATGGGGGGTCTTCATCATCAGCCCCAGCATTTT.

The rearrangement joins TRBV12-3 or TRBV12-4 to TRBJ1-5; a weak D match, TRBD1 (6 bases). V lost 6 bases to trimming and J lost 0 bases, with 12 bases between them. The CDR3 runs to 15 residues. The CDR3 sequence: CASRAGQYSNQPQHF. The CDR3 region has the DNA TGTGCCAGCAGAGCCGGACAGTATAGCAATCAGCCCCAGCATTTT.

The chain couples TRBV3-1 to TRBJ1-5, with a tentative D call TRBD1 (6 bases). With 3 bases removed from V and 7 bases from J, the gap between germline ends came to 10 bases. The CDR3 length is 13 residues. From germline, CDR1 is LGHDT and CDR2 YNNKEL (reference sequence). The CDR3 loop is CASSQRGGQPQHF. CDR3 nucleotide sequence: TGTGCCAGCAGCCAGCGGGGGGGCCAGCCCCAGCATTTT.